What follows describes a single T cell receptor beta chain. This CDR3 is built from 16 residues. V lost 0 bases, J lost 1 base, and 4 bases stayed unmatched. Germline CDR1 and CDR2: MGHRA and YSYEKL. This specimen belongs to a study of blood T cell repertoires in COVID-19. Overall study context: The United States, Italy and Spain provided the acute and convalescent COVID-19 samples.

The table came from immunoSEQ multiplex PCR; TCRdb's copy has only in-frame clones and leaves some out. Counted here are 70,000 to 95,000 clones, just under 80% occurring once; the ten biggest clones make up roughly 15%. The chain has TRBV4-1 and TRBJ1-1, with 8 bases lining up with TRBD1. This receptor was obtained from a human donor in a cohort sampled during active COVID-19. Sequencing was done on a sample of peripheral blood. The CDR3 DNA sequence: TGCGCCAGCAGCCAAGATCGCGGACAGGGGAACACTGAAGCTTTCTTT. It translates to CASSQDRGQGNTEAFF.